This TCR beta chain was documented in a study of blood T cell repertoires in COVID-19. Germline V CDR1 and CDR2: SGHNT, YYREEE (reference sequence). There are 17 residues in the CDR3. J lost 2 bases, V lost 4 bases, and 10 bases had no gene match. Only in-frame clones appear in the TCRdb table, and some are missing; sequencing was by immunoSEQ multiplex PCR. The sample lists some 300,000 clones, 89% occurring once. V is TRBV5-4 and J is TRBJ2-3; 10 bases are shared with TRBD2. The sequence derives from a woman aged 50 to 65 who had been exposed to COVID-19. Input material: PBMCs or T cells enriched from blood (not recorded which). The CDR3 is CASSLKLSGGPTDTQYF. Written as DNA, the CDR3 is TGTGCCAGCAGCCTTAAACTTAGCGGGGGGCCCACAGATACGCAGTATTTT.